This TCR beta chain was recorded in a study of blood T cell repertoires in COVID-19. Trimming cost V 4 bases and J 2 bases, with 9 bases left between them. This CDR3 contains 13 residues. Looked up from germline, CDR1 is SGHRS and CDR2 is YFSETQ. TCRdb keeps only in-frame clones here, not all; method: immunoSEQ multiplex PCR. The sample holds tens of thousands of clones; roughly 86% are singletons and the top ten take approximately 1.2%. The sequence derives from a woman older than 75 with acute or convalescent COVID-19. This chain uses TRBV5-1 with TRBJ2-5, with a weak D call TRBD1 (5 bases). The material sequenced was peripheral blood. For the CDR3, the DNA is TGCGCCAGCAGCACCGGACAACAAGAGACCCAGTACTTC. As protein: CASSTGQQETQYF.